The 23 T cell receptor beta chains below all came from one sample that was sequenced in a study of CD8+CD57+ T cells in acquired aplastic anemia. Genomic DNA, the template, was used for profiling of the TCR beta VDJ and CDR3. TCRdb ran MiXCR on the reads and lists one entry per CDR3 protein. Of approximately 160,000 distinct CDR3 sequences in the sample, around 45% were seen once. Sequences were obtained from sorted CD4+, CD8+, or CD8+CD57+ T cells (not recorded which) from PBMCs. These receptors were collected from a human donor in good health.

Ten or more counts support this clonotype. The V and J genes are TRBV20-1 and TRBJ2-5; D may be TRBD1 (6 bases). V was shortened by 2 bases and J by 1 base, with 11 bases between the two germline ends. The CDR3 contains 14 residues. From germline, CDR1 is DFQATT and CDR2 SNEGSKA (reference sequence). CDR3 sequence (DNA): TGCAGTGCTAGATTCAACAGGGCCCAAGAGACCCAGTACTTC. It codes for CSARFNRAQETQYF.

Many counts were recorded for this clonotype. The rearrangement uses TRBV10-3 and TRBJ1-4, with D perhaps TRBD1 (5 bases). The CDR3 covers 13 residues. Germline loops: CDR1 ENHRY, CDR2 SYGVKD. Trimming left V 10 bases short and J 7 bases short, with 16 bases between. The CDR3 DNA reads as TGTGCCACGGAACAGGCGGTGGGTGAAAAACTGTTTTTT. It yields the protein CATEQAVGEKLFF.

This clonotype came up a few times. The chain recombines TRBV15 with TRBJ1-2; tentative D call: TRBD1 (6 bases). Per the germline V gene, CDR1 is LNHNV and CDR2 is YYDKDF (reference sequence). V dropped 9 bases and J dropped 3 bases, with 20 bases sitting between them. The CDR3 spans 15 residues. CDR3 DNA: TGTGCCACTACAGGGAAAGGTGGTTCTGACTATGGCTACACCTTC. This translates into CATTGKGGSDYGYTF.

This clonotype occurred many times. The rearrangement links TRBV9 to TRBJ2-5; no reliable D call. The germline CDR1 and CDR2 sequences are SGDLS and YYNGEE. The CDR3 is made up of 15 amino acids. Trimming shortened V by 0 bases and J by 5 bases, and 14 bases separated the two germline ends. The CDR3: CASSVGAGHGETQYF. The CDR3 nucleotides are TGTGCCAGCAGCGTAGGCGCTGGTCACGGGGAGACCCAGTACTTC.

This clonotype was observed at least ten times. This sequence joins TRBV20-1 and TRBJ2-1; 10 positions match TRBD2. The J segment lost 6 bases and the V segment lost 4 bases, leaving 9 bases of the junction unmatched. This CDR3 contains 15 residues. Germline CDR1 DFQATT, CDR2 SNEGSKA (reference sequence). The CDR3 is CSANRIAGGPNEQFF. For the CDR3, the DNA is TGCAGTGCTAACCGAATAGCGGGGGGACCCAATGAGCAGTTCTTC.

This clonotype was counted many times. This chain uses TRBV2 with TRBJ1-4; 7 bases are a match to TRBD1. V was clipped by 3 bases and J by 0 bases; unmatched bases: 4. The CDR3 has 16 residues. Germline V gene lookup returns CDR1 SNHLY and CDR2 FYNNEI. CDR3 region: CASSDGQVSTNEKLFF. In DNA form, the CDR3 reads TGTGCCAGCAGTGACGGACAGGTTTCAACTAATGAAAAACTGTTTTTT.

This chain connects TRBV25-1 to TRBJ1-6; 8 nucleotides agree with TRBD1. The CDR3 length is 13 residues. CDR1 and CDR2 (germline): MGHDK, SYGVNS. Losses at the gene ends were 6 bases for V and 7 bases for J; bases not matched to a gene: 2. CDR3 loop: CASRGTGNSPLHF. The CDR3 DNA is TGTGCCAGCAGAGGGACAGGCAATTCACCCCTCCACTTT.

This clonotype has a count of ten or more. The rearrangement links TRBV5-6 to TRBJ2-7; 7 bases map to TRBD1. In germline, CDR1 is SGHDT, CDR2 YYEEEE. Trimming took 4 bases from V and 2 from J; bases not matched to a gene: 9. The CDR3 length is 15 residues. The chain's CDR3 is CASSAPGTATYEQYF. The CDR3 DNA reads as TGTGCCAGCAGCGCCCCCGGGACAGCTACCTACGAGCAGTACTTC.

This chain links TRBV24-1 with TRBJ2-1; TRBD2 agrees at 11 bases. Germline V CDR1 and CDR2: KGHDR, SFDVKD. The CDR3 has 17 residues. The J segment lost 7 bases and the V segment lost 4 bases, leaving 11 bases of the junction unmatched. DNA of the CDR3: TGTGCCACCAGTGACCAACATAGCGGGAGGGCCGGGAATGAGCAGTTCTTC. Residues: CATSDQHSGRAGNEQFF.

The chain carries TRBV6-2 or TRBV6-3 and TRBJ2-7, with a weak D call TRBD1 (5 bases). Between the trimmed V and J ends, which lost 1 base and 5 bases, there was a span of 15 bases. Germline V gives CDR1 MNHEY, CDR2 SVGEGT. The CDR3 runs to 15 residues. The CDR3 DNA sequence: TGTGCCAGCAGTTACTACTCTCCAGGGTCTGACGAGCAGTACTTC. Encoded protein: CASSYYSPGSDEQYF.

DNA for the CDR3: TGTGCCAGCAGTGACTCTGCGGGAGTGGGGACCCAGTACTTC. Residues: CASSDSAGVGTQYF. The chain has TRBV6-4 and TRBJ2-5, with 7 nucleotides matching TRBD2. Germline lookup yields CDR1 MRHNA and CDR2 SNTAGT. The length of the CDR3 is 14 residues. The trim removed 0 bases at V and 7 bases at J, leaving 5 bases unmatched.

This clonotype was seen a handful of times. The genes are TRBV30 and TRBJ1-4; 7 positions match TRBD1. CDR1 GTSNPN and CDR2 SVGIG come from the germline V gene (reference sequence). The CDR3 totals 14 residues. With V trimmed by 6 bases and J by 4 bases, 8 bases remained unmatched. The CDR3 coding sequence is TGTGCCTGCCAGGGACAGCTTCTTAATGAAAAACTGTTTTTT. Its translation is CACQGQLLNEKLFF.

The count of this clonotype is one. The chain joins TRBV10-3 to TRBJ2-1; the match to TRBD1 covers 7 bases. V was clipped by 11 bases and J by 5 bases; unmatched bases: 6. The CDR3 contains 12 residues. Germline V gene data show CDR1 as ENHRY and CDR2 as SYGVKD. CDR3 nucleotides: TGTGCCGCCAAAACAGGGGACAATGAGCAGTTCTTC. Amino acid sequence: CAAKTGDNEQFF.

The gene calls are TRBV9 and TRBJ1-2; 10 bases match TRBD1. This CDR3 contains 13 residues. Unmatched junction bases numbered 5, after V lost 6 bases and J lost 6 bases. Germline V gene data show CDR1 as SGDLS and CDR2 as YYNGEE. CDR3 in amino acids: CASTLGQGDGYTF. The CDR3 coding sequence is TGTGCCAGCACCCTAGGACAGGGGGATGGCTACACCTTC.

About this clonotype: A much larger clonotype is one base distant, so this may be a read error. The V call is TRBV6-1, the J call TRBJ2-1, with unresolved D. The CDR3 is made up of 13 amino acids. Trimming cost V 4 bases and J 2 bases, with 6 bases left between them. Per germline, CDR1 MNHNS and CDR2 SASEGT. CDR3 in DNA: TGTGCCAGCAGTGGCCCTCCCTACAATGAGCAGTTCTTC. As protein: CASSGPPYNEQFF.

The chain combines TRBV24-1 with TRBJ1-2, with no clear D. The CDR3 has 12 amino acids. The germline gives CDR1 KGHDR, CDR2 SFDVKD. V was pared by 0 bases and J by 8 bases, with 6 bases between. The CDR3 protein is CATSDLSGGYTF. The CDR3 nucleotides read TGTGCCACCAGTGATTTGTCAGGCGGCTACACCTTC.

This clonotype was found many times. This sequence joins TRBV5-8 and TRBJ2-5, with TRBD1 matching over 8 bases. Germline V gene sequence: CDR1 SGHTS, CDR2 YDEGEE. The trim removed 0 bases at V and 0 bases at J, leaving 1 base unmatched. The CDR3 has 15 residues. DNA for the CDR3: TGTGCCAGCAGCTTGGGGACAGGGAACCAAGAGACCCAGTACTTC. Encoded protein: CASSLGTGNQETQYF.

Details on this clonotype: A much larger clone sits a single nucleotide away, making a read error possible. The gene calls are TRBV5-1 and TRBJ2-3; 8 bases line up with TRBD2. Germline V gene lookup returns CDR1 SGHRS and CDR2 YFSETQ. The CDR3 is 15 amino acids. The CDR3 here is CASSSGGGRTGTQYF. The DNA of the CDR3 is TGCGCCAGCAGCTCCGGGGGGGGCCGCACAGGTACGCAGTATTTT.

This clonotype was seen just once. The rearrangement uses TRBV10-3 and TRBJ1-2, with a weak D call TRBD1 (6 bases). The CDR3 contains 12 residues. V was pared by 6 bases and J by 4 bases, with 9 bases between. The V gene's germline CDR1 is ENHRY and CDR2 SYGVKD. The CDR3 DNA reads TGTGCCATCAGCGCGGACAGCTATGGCTACACCTTC. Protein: CAISADSYGYTF.

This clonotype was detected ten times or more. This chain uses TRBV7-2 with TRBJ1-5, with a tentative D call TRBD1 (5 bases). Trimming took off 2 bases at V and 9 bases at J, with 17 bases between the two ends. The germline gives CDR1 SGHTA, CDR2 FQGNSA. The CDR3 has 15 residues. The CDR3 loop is CASSLYPMGGGPQHF. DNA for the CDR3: TGTGCCAGCAGCTTATATCCAATGGGCGGGGGGCCCCAGCATTTT.

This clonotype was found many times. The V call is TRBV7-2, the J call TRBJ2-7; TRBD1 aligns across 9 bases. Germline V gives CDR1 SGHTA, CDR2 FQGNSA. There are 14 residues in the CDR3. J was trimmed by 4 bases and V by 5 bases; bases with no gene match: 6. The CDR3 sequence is CASSPVQGAYEQYF. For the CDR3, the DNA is TGTGCCAGCAGCCCAGTACAGGGGGCTTACGAGCAGTACTTC.

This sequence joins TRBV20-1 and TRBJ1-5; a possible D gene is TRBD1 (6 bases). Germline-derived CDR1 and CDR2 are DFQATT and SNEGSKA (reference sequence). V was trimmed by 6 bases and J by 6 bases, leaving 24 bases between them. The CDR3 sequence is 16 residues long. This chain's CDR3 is CSARSGGAVASQPQHF. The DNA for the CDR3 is TGCAGTGCCCGAAGTGGGGGCGCAGTGGCTTCTCAGCCCCAGCATTTT.

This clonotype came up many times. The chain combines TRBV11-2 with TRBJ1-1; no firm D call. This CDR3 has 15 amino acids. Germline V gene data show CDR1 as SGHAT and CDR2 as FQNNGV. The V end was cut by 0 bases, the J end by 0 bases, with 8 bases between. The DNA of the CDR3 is TGTGCCAGCAGCTTAGAGGGTGTAGTGAACACTGAAGCTTTCTTT. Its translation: CASSLEGVVNTEAFF.